This TCR beta chain was retrieved from a study of regulatory T cells in long-lasting Graves disease. Time point indicated: persistent/refractory GD, antithyroid drugs over 5 years with positive TRAb. Isolated PBMC RNA provided the starting material for the TCR library. According to the study, TCR beta libraries were built with iRepertoire HTBI primers and CDR3-region Arm-PCR. Source study methods: Samples revealed 50 to 75 TRBV and 14 TRBJ segments. TCRdb re-analysed the multiplex PCR reads in MiXCR, keeping a single row per CDR3 protein. For this entry, the V and J calls and clone size follow TCRdb and not the study's own pipeline. The sample contains a few hundred thousand distinct CDR3 sequences, 21% of which appear only once. This TCR derives from a female donor with Graves disease. The starting material was peripheral blood mononuclear cells (PBMCs), obtained when the disease was refractory, from a patient treated with antithyroid drugs.

The DNA for the CDR3 is TGTGCCAGCAGTTCAGAGGGGGTTTCCTACAATGAGCAGTTCTTC. It specifies CASSSEGVSYNEQFF. This chain joins TRBV6-2 or TRBV6-3 and TRBJ2-1; weak D call: TRBD1 (6 bases). This CDR3 has 15 residues. Germline V lookup: CDR1 MNHEY, CDR2 SVGEGT. Between the trimmed V and J ends, which lost 4 bases and 1 base, there was a span of 11 bases.